What follows are 13 T cell receptor beta chains derived from one specimen sequenced in a study of beta chain features in type 1 diabetes. The authors reverse transcribed all of the isolated RNA, so sequencing captured expressed TCRB transcripts. Assay used: immunoSEQ multiplex PCR; TCRdb lists only in-frame clones, some missing. The table has almost 350,000 clones, less than 9.5% seen once. Specimen: central memory CD4+ T cells from blood. The receptors shown here come from a woman aged 18 to 35 in good health.

For the CDR3, the DNA is TGTGCCAGCAGCTTAACGCGCAGCTCCTACGAGCAGTACTTC. This encodes CASSLTRSSYEQYF. The chain has TRBV7-2 and TRBJ2-7; unclear D gene. This CDR3 is built from 14 residues. Germline lookup yields CDR1 SGHTA and CDR2 FQGNSA. Trimming took off 2 bases at V and 0 bases at J, with 8 bases between the two ends.

This clone came up a few times. The rearrangement joins TRBV20-1 to TRBJ2-7, with D perhaps matching TRBD1 or TRBD2 (5 bases each). The CDR3 spans 11 residues. The V gene lost 5 bases and the J gene lost 3 bases, with 8 bases spanning the gap. CDR1 and CDR2 (germline): DFQATT, SNEGSKA (reference sequence). DNA for the CDR3: TGCAGTGCTGGGACCTTCTACGAGCAGTACTTC. Translated, it gives CSAGTFYEQYF.

This clone was seen repeatedly, ten times or more. This CDR3 is CASSQRGQPRAPSYNEQFF. The CDR3 coding sequence is TGTGCCAGCAGCCAACGGGGTCAACCCAGGGCCCCCTCCTACAATGAGCAGTTCTTC. V usage is TRBV4-2 and J usage is TRBJ2-1; D might be TRBD1 or TRBD2, each matching 5 bases. The CDR3 runs 19 residues. V was clipped by 2 bases and J by 0 bases, with 20 bases between them. Germline V CDR1 and CDR2: LGHNA, YNFKEQ.

The J gene is TRBJ2-1, the V gene TRBV27; no clear D. Trimming pared 3 bases from V and 0 bases from J, leaving 18 bases between. CDR1 is MNHEY, CDR2 SMNVEV, per germline (reference sequence). CDR3 length: 18 residues. CDR3 bases: TGTGCCAGCAGTTTTGGGCTGGCAAGGTTCAGCTCCTACAATGAGCAGTTCTTC. Its translation is CASSFGLARFSSYNEQFF.

This clone was detected only a few times. The CDR3, as DNA: TGTGCCAGCAGTAATCCGGGACAGCGGGCTTTCTTT. This encodes CASSNPGQRAFF. The chain is built from TRBV27 and TRBJ1-1; the match to TRBD1 covers 7 bases. The CDR3 loop spans 12 amino acids. Germline V gene lookup returns CDR1 MNHEY and CDR2 SMNVEV (reference sequence). After removal of 5 bases from V and 11 bases from J, the junction contained 8 bases not matched to a gene.

This clone occurred a few times. Its ends do not fully match the called genes, so a read error is possible. This chain joins TRBV7-7 and TRBJ2-5; 7 bases agree with TRBD2. CDR3 size: 16 residues. Germline assignment: CDR1 SSHAT and CDR2 FNYEAQ (reference sequence). DNA of the CDR3: TGTGCTAGCAGCCCCCATCCGCGGGGAGGGCAAGAGACCCAGTACTTC. It encodes CASSPHPRGGQETQYF.

In the case of this clone: Other DNA sequences in this sample translate to the same CDR3. The chain joins TRBV5-6 to TRBJ2-7, with D hard to call. V was shortened by 1 base and J by 4 bases, with 6 bases between the two germline ends. The CDR3 has 12 amino acids. Germline V gene sequence: CDR1 SGHDT, CDR2 YYEEEE. The CDR3 sequence is CASSLRGYEQYF. The DNA for the CDR3 is TGTGCCAGCAGCTTGCGCGGATACGAGCAGTACTTC.

The chain has TRBV28 and TRBJ2-7; D is undetermined. Per the germline V gene, CDR1 is MDHEN and CDR2 is SYDVKM. Between the trimmed V and J ends, which lost 6 bases and 3 bases, there was a span of 6 bases. The CDR3 extends over 11 amino acids. The DNA for the CDR3 is TGTGCCAGCAGGGGCAGCTACGAGCAGTACTTC. It is translated as CASRGSYEQYF.

The chain recombines TRBV2 with TRBJ2-7, with D unresolved. Trimming cost V 4 bases and J 6 bases, with 7 bases left between them. Germline CDR1 is SNHLY and CDR2 is FYNNEI. This CDR3 is built from 11 residues. The CDR3 coding sequence is TGTGCCAGCAGTGCGGTCGGCGAGCAGTACTTC. Protein sequence: CASSAVGEQYF.

CDR3 protein: CASSPPGQQGNTIYF. The CDR3 bases are TGTGCCAGCTCACCCCCGGGACAGCAGGGAAACACCATATATTTT. J is TRBJ1-3 and V is TRBV18; 7 bases align to TRBD1. This CDR3 spans 15 amino acids. The J segment lost 4 bases and the V segment lost 3 bases, leaving 6 bases of the junction unmatched. Germline V gene lookup returns CDR1 KGHSH and CDR2 LQKENI.

This clone was counted between two and nine times. The V gene is TRBV7-3, the J gene TRBJ2-3; D unresolved. The length of the CDR3 is 13 residues. Trimming shortened V by 2 bases and J by 5 bases, and 8 bases separated the two germline ends. Germline CDR1 SGHTA, CDR2 FQGTGA. The CDR3 bases are TGTGCCAGCAGCTTATCAAACCAAGATACGCAGTATTTT. It specifies CASSLSNQDTQYF. The variable domain in full, with the rest retrieved from reference TRBV7-3 and TRBJ2-3, is GAGVSQTPSNKVTEKGKYVELRCDPISGHTALYWYRQSLGQGPEFLIYFQGTGAADDSGLPNDRFFAVRPEGSVSTLKIQRTERGDSAVYLCASSLSNQDTQYFGPGTRLTVL.

The genes are TRBV19 and TRBJ1-5; D is unclear. The germline V gene encodes CDR1 LNHDA and CDR2 SQIVND (reference sequence). This CDR3 comprises 13 residues. Trimming pared 1 base from V and 6 bases from J, leaving 7 bases between. The CDR3 sequence is CASSIALAQPQHF. The CDR3 DNA reads as TGTGCCAGTAGTATAGCACTAGCTCAGCCCCAGCATTTT.

This clone was picked up many times. The chain couples TRBV4-3 to TRBJ2-3; D possibly corresponds to TRBD2 (5 bases). The CDR3 is 17 amino acids. The V gene lost 1 base and the J gene lost 0 bases, with 14 bases spanning the gap. Germline CDR1 and CDR2: LGHNA and YSLEER. The CDR3 sequence: CASSQGRGLGSTDTQYF. The CDR3 DNA reads TGCGCCAGCAGCCAAGGGAGAGGGTTGGGGAGCACAGATACGCAGTATTTT.